Below, one TCR beta chain is given with its context. By sample share, this clone is medium-sized (0.01 to 0.1%). The antigen it recognizes is unknown. Base quality data are lacking; no much larger clone is found one base away. Before undergoing thyroid surgery, none of the patients had been given any kind of treatment. Using T-cell receptor beta sequencing, the study looked back at clinical samples from patients collected from about 2011 to 2018. The source of the sample is a study of metastatic and nonmetastatic thyroid tumors (dated by TCRdb to about 2020). Context from the whole study: For patients with malignant and with benign thyroid disease, the researchers compared repertoires between peripheral blood samples and tumor or nodule tissue samples. Results and caveats for the whole study, not just this receptor: In both blood and tumor samples, TCR beta diversity was reported to be significantly higher in malignant tumors than in benign nodules.

The library was prepared using PCR. Sequenced using an Illumina HiSeq 4000. High-throughput sequencing was used to profile the TCR beta-chain CDR3 region of every patient. Regarding the original processing steps: Drawing on CDR3 differences between clinicopathological groups, the researchers built a classifier meant to tell apart patients with distant-metastatic papillary thyroid cancer. The Shannon index was used to measure repertoire diversity, and the Morisita-Horn index was used to measure how similar tumor and blood repertoires were. TCRdb reworked the public reads: Q25 trimming with fastp, MiXCR clone assembly, productive beta chains retained. In this record, the V and J calls reflect TCRdb's handling and not the investigators' own analysis. This sample comprises 15,000 to 20,000 clones, approximately 14% of them detected only once. Around 16% of the sample is taken by the ten largest. This TCR derives from a female donor with papillary thyroid cancer or a benign thyroid nodule (not recorded which). Some clones in this sample may be carry-over from other donors' samples. Material: blood.

The CDR3 protein sequence reads: CASSEGSNQPQHF. The DNA is TGTGCCAGCAGTGAAGGTAGCAATCAGCCCCAGCATTTT. The V gene is TRBV6-4 and the J gene is TRBJ1-5, with the D gene call left open. Trimming at the junction amounts to 3 bases on V and 0 bases on J, and the germline ends lie 3 bases apart. CDR1 and CDR2 were assigned from the germline V gene as MRHNA and SNTAGT. CDR3 length: 13 amino acids, cysteine to phenylalanine. Only the CDR3 part of the read is kept: 39 bases, read in frame from the first base.